This TCR beta chain was identified in a study of Ad26.COV2.S vaccination and SARS-CoV-2 variants. Study-level findings and limits: Responses of T cells in total may have been underestimated by the TCR breadth and depth analyses. Ad26.COV2.S recipients had broader spike-specific TCRs (P = 0.0014).

As to this clone: Its target is unknown.

Clones were sequenced by immunoSEQ multiplex PCR, and TCRdb holds only the in-frame ones, with some missing. Among 440,000 or so clones listed, around 93% were seen once. Treatment described: around 19 received Ad26.COV2.S at low or high dose, single or two shots; about 5 received placebo; per-sample allocation not given. Samples came from day 63 after the first vaccine or placebo injection. As its vector, the vaccine had Ad26, which expressed Wuhan-strain SARS-CoV-2 spike. The receptor's source is a person between 18 and 65 years old who received the Ad26.COV2.S COVID-19 vaccine or a placebo. This sample comprised peripheral blood, obtained in a trial of Ad26.COV2.S vaccine versus placebo.

CDR3 nucleotides: TGTGCCAGCAGCCCTCACGACCCGGGACAGGCGTACAAAGCTTTCTTT. This sequence encodes CASSPHDPGQAYKAFF. V gene TRBV6-2 or TRBV6-3 combines with J gene TRBJ1-1; 8 bases align to TRBD1. Losses at the gene ends were 6 bases for V and 9 bases for J; bases not matched to a gene: 18. The CDR3 has 16 amino acids. Looked up from germline, CDR1 is MNHEY and CDR2 is SVGEGT.